Listed below are T cell receptor beta chains from one sample, sequenced in a study of T-cell memory formation after mild COVID-19. MiXCR was run by TCRdb on the 5' RACE reads, yielding one entry per CDR3 protein. The sample shows roughly 400,000 distinct CDR3 sequences, roughly 24% of them seen only once. The source material was PBMCs or a T cell subset sorted from them (not recorded which). The source of these receptors is an adult woman who had mild COVID-19 (a few samples of this study predate the infection). Cell type and time point are not known. The CDR3 runs from the conserved cysteine through the conserved F or W. The order of the fields is V gene, clone size, J gene, D gene, CDR3 protein, CDR3 DNA. A D gene is named only where the DNA matches it firmly. Only some rows state a clone size, as once, few, many or a class for expanded clones.

>TRBV7-8|.|TRBJ1-6|.
CASSHWDHNSPLHF
TGTGCCAGCAGCCATTGGGACCATAATTCACCCCTCCACTTT
>TRBV7-2|few|TRBJ2-1|.
CASSEGPSYYNEQFF
TGTGCCAGCAGCGAAGGACCTTCCTACTACAATGAGCAGTTCTTC
>TRBV7-6|few|TRBJ2-3|TRBD2
CASSPGLADSTDTQYF
TGTGCCAGCAGCCCTGGACTAGCAGATAGCACAGATACGCAGTATTTT
>TRBV7-7|few|TRBJ1-6|TRBD1
CASSLARGQGNDHGSYNSPLHF
TGTGCCAGCAGCTTAGCGCGGGGACAGGGGAATGACCATGGCTCCTATAATTCACCCCTCCACTTT
>TRBV30|.|TRBJ1-2|.
CAWSDRVPSGYTF
TGTGCCTGGAGTGACAGGGTGCCCAGTGGCTACACCTTC
>TRBV6-2/TRBV6-3|.|TRBJ2-7|TRBD2
CASSQAGLAGSISYEQYF
TGTGCCAGCAGCCAGGCGGGGCTAGCGGGATCGATCTCCTACGAGCAGTACTTC
>TRBV10-2|.|TRBJ1-4|.
CASSRDLREKLFF
TGCGCCAGCAGTAGAGATTTGCGGGAAAAACTGTTTTTT
>TRBV5-5|few|TRBJ2-7|TRBD1
CASSTKPGQSFYEQYF
TGTGCCAGCAGCACAAAACCGGGACAGAGCTTCTACGAGCAGTACTTC
>TRBV25-1|few|TRBJ1-1|.
CASSEYGAGGRPNTEAFF
TGTGCCAGCAGTGAATATGGGGCGGGGGGCAGACCGAACACTGAAGCTTTCTTT
>TRBV5-1|many|TRBJ2-3|.
CASSLGGSGTDTQYF
TGTGCCAGCAGCTTGGGTGGGTCCGGGACAGATACGCAGTATTTT
>TRBV29-1|.|TRBJ1-2|TRBD1
CSVPTGGYGYTF
TGCAGCGTTCCTACAGGGGGCTATGGCTACACCTTC